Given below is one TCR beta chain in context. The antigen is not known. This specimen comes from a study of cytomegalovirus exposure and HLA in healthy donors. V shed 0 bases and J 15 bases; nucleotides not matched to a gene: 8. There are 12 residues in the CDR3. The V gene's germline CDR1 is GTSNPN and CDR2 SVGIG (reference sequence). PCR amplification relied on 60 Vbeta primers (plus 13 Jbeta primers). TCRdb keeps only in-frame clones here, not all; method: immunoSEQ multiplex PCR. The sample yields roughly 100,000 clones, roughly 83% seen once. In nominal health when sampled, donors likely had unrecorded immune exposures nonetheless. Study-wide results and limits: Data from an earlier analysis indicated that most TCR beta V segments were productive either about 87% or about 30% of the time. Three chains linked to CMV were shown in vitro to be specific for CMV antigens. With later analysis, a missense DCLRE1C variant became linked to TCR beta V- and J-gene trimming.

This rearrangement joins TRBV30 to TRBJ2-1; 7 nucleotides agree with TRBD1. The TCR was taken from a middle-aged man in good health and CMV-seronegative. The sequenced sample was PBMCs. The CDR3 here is CAWSVPPGGAFF. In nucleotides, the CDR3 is TGTGCCTGGAGTGTGCCGCCAGGGGGTGCGTTCTTC. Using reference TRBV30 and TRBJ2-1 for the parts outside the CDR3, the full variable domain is SQTIHQWPATLVQPVGSPLSLECTVEGTSNPNLYWYRQAAGRGLQLLFYSVGIGQISSEVPQNLSASRPQDRQFILSSKKLLLSDSGFYLCAWSVPPGGAFFGPGTRLTVL.